One sample yielded the 21 T cell receptor beta chains listed below, sequenced in a study of graft-versus-host responses after intestinal transplantation (dated by TCRdb to the early 2020s). The sample's time point label, in plain terms: cells obtained before transplantation from donor or recipient. The library relied on the immunoSEQ multiplex PCR assay. This is the immuneACCESS table as TCRdb keeps it, with only in-frame sequences that have V and J called. A part of the clones is gone; compared with another copy, unresolved V genes explain less than half, and the rest is unexplained. The sample table holds around 120,000 clones, of which roughly 96% were seen once. The top ten clonotypes cover roughly 3% of the sample. These receptors are not linked to any known antigen. Sample: unstimulated CD8+ T cells sorted from spleen or lymph node cells, taken before intestinal transplant. The receptors stem from a human donor who received an intestinal transplant.

This chain connects TRBV19 to TRBJ2-7; 11 positions match TRBD2. The CDR3 extends over 17 amino acids. Germline V gives CDR1 LNHDA, CDR2 SQIVND (reference sequence). J was trimmed by 2 bases and V by 3 bases; bases with no gene match: 9. This chain's CDR3 is CASSISGRANIAYEQYF. CDR3 nucleotides: TGTGCCAGTAGTATTAGCGGGAGGGCCAATATCGCCTACGAGCAGTACTTC.

The V call is TRBV7-9, the J call TRBJ2-3; possibly TRBD1 for D (5 bases). Trimming cost V 4 bases and J 3 bases, with 11 bases left between them. Per the germline V gene, CDR1 is SEHNR and CDR2 is FQNEAQ (reference sequence). This CDR3 is built from 14 residues. The CDR3 DNA follows: TGTGCCAGCAGCTCGCAGGGTTTAACAGATACGCAGTATTTT. Encoded protein: CASSSQGLTDTQYF.

The rearrangement links TRBV20-1 to TRBJ1-1, with D unclear. The CDR3 sequence is 10 residues long. Looked up from germline, CDR1 is DFQATT and CDR2 is SNEGSKA (reference sequence). V dropped 7 bases and J dropped 4 bases, with 7 bases sitting between them. The CDR3 sequence: CSVGFTEAFF. The CDR3 DNA follows: TGCAGTGTTGGCTTCACTGAAGCTTTCTTT.

The J gene is TRBJ2-3, the V gene TRBV7-3, with D tentatively TRBD1 (5 bases). The CDR3 covers 14 residues. Deletions cut 1 base from V and 10 bases from J, with 15 bases between. Germline V gene sequence: CDR1 SGHTA, CDR2 FQGTGA. This chain's CDR3 is CASSLRGPLGSQYF. DNA for the CDR3: TGTGCCAGCAGCTTAAGGGGCCCTCTTGGTTCGCAGTATTTT.

The rearrangement uses TRBV5-1 and TRBJ2-7; D possibly corresponds to TRBD2 (6 bases). The CDR3 sequence is 16 residues long. V gave up 3 bases and J gave up 4 bases, with 20 bases separating them. CDR1 and CDR2 from the germline V gene are SGHRS and YFSETQ. The CDR3 region has the DNA TGCGCCAGCAGCTCTACTGGCGGCCGGGAGAAATACGAGCAGTACTTC. Protein sequence: CASSSTGGREKYEQYF.

The chain uses TRBV6-5 and TRBJ1-6; D is perhaps TRBD1 (6 bases). The CDR3 covers 14 residues. The V end was cut by 2 bases, the J end by 10 bases, with 12 bases between. Germline V gives CDR1 MNHEY, CDR2 SVGAGI. DNA for the CDR3: TGTGCCAGCAGTTACGGGGGGGCGCGATCACCCCTCCACTTT. It encodes CASSYGGARSPLHF.

V is TRBV29-1 and J is TRBJ2-3, with TRBD1 as a possible D gene (6 bases). The CDR3 is 12 amino acids. Deletions cut 3 bases from V and 4 bases from J, with 8 bases between. The germline V gene has CDR1 SQVTM and CDR2 ANQGSEA. The chain's CDR3 is CSVDEGADTQYF. Written as DNA, the CDR3 is TGCAGCGTTGACGAGGGGGCAGATACGCAGTATTTT.

This chain uses TRBV6-1 with TRBJ2-5; a weak D match, TRBD2 (5 bases). The J call may be incorrect, as the DNA end agrees better with TRBJ2-7. CDR1 and CDR2 (germline): MNHNS, SASEGT. The CDR3 extends over 13 amino acids. The CDR3 loop reads CASGFGVAYEQYF. The CDR3 bases are TGTGCCAGTGGCTTCGGGGTAGCCTACGAGCAGTACTTC.

This chain uses TRBV11-2 with TRBJ2-2; 7 bases are a match to TRBD1. Germline loops: CDR1 SGHAT, CDR2 FQNNGV. The CDR3 has 16 amino acids. Trimming cost V 4 bases and J 4 bases; bases outside gene matches: 9. The CDR3 DNA sequence: TGTGCCAGCAGCTACGACAGGGTGGCCCTCACCGGGGAGCTGTTTTTT. Translated, it gives CASSYDRVALTGELFF.

The chain uses TRBV9 and TRBJ2-1; TRBD2 aligns across 10 bases. After removal of 3 bases from V and 7 bases from J, the junction contained 13 bases not matched to a gene. The CDR3 is 17 amino acids. CDR1 is SGDLS, CDR2 YYNGEE, per germline. CDR3 bases: TGTGCCAGCAGCGCTCGACCAATAGCGGGAGGTTTGAATGAGCAGTTCTTC. Encoded protein: CASSARPIAGGLNEQFF.

CDR3: CASSYSSREEAFF. CDR3 bases: TGTGCCAGCAGTTACTCTTCTCGGGAAGAAGCTTTCTTT. This chain connects TRBV6-5 to TRBJ1-1; D ambiguous. Germline V gene lookup returns CDR1 MNHEY and CDR2 SVGAGI. The CDR3 runs 13 residues. Trimming took 0 bases from V and 8 from J, leaving 10 bases between them.

This clone was seen only once. The chain has TRBV7-3 and TRBJ2-1, with 11 positions matching TRBD2. This CDR3 contains 17 residues. The J segment lost 1 base and the V segment lost 5 bases, leaving 7 bases of the junction unmatched. Looked up from germline, CDR1 is SGHTA and CDR2 is FQGTGA. The CDR3 nucleotides read TGTGCCAGCAGCCCAGGGCTAGCGGGAGGATCCTACAATGAGCAGTTCTTC. Protein sequence: CASSPGLAGGSYNEQFF. The whole variable domain, filled in from reference TRBV7-3 and TRBJ2-1, reads GAGVSQTPSNKVTEKGKYVELRCDPISGHTALYWYRQSLGQGPEFLIYFQGTGAADDSGLPNDRFFAVRPEGSVSTLKIQRTERGDSAVYLCASSPGLAGGSYNEQFFGPGTRLTVL.

The chain has TRBV25-1 and TRBJ2-1; D is undetermined. This CDR3 is 10 amino acids long. CDR1 is MGHDK, CDR2 SYGVNS, per germline. Trimming shortened V by 4 bases and J by 9 bases, and 4 bases separated the two germline ends. Here the CDR3 DNA reads TGTGCCAGCAGTGGCTTTGAGCAGTTCTTC. Translated: CASSGFEQFF.

In nucleotides, the CDR3 is TGTGCCAGCAGTACTGCCTCTAGCGGGAGGGCCAATGTCAATGAGCAGTTCTTC. The encoded protein is CASSTASSGRANVNEQFF. The chain uses TRBV27 and TRBJ2-1; the match to TRBD2 covers 12 bases. Germline trimming cut 5 bases from V and 6 bases from J; bases unmatched to any gene: 14. The CDR3 spans 18 residues. Germline-derived CDR1 and CDR2 are MNHEY and SMNVEV (reference sequence).

The chain employs TRBV28 and TRBJ1-1; D gene uncertain. CDR1 is MDHEN and CDR2 is SYDVKM in the germline V gene. The CDR3 sequence is 16 residues long. The ends were cut back, 4 bases at V and 8 bases at J, with 23 bases in the middle. Written as DNA, the CDR3 is TGTGCCAGCAGTTATGGCCCATTTTTTGGAGTCGGAGAAGCTTTCTTT. It codes for CASSYGPFFGVGEAFF.

The chain employs TRBV27 and TRBJ2-2; D is unresolved. Germline values: CDR1 MNHEY, CDR2 SMNVEV (reference sequence). The length of the CDR3 is 14 residues. V was trimmed by 8 bases and J by 3 bases, leaving 13 bases between them. The CDR3 here is CASSPGLYTGELFF. In DNA, the CDR3 is TGTGCCAGCTCCCCCGGGCTATACACCGGGGAGCTGTTTTTT.

This sequence joins TRBV13 and TRBJ1-2; TRBD1 agrees at 8 bases. V shed 5 bases and J 4 bases; nucleotides not matched to a gene: 12. The CDR3 loop spans 16 amino acids. Germline-derived CDR1 and CDR2 are PRHDT and FYEKMQ (reference sequence). The CDR3: CASSRSDRGYGYGYTF. The CDR3 DNA is TGTGCCAGCAGCCGCTCCGACAGGGGTTATGGCTATGGCTACACCTTC.

Here the CDR3 DNA reads TGTGCCAGCAGTTCGGGACTAGCGGGAGGGTTCGGCTACGAGCAGTACTTC. Its translation: CASSSGLAGGFGYEQYF. This sequence joins TRBV28 and TRBJ2-7; 16 positions match TRBD2. Trimming removed 4 bases from V and 3 bases from J; junction bases left unmatched: 6. This CDR3 comprises 17 residues. Germline CDR1 and CDR2: MDHEN and SYDVKM. Looking up the rest from reference TRBV28 and TRBJ2-7 gives the full variable domain: DVKVTQSSRYLVKRTGEKVFLECVQDMDHENMFWYRQDPGLGLRLIYFSYDVKMKEKGDIPEGYSVSREKKERFSLILESASTNQTSMYLCASSSGLAGGFGYEQYFGPGTRLTVT.

J is TRBJ2-7 and V is TRBV4-1; D unclear. The germline CDR1 and CDR2 sequences are MGHRA and YSYEKL. The CDR3 runs 14 residues. V gave up 2 bases and J gave up 4 bases, with 12 bases separating them. The CDR3 region has the DNA TGCGCCAGCAGCCAAAGCTCGCCTTCATACGAGCAGTACTTC. Protein product: CASSQSSPSYEQYF.

In regard to this clone: The junction does not match germline at one end; this may be a read error. This chain links TRBV11-2 with TRBJ2-1; 10 bases are a match to TRBD2. Per germline, CDR1 SGHAT and CDR2 FQNNGV. This CDR3 contains 13 residues. CDR3 loop: CASSSHGTSATIF. CDR3 sequence (DNA): TGTGCCAGCAGCTCCCACGGGACTAGCGCTACGATCTTC.

Regarding this clone: Different DNA sequences within this sample yield the same CDR3. The J gene is TRBJ2-7, the V gene TRBV5-1, with unresolved D. The V end lost 0 bases, the J end lost 2 bases, and 6 bases lay between the germline ends. This CDR3 comprises 13 residues. Germline CDR1 and CDR2: SGHRS and YFSETQ. The CDR3, as DNA: TGCGCCAGCAGCTTGGGAGGTCCCTACGAGCAGTACTTC. Translation gives CASSLGGPYEQYF.